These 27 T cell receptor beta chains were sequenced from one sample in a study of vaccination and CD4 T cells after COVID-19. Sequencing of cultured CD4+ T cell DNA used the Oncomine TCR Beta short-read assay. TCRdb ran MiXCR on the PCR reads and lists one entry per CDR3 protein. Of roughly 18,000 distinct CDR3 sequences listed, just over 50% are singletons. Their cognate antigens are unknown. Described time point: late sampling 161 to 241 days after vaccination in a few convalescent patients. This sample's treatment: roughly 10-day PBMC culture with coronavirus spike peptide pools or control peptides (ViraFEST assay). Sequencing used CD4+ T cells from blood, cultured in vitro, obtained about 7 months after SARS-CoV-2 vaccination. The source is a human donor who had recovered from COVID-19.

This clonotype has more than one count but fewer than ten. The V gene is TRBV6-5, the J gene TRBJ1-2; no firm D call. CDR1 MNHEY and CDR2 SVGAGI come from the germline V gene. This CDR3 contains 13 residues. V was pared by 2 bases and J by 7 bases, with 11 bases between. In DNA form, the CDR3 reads TGTGCCAGCAGTTACGACCCCCTCGGTGGCTACACCTTC. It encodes CASSYDPLGGYTF.

This CDR3 reads CASSLAMGGGIQYF. In DNA, the CDR3 is TGTGCCAGCAGCTTAGCAATGGGAGGTGGCATTCAGTACTTC. The chain couples TRBV7-2 to TRBJ2-4; a weak D match, TRBD2 (6 bases). V lost 0 bases to trimming and J lost 9 bases, with 12 bases between them. From germline, CDR1 is SGHTA and CDR2 FQGNSA. The length of the CDR3 is 14 residues.

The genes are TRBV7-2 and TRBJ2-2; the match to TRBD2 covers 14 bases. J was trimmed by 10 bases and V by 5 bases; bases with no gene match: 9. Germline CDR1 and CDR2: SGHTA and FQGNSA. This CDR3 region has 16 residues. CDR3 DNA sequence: TGTGCCAGCAGCCCCAGACTAGCGGGAGGGCCGGAGGAGCTGTTTTTT. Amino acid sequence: CASSPRLAGGPEELFF.

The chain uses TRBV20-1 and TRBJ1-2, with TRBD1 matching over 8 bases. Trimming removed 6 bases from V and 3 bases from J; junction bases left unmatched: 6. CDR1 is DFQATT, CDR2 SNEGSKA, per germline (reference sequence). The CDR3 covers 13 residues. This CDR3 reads CSAATGADYGYTF. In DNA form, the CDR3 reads TGCAGTGCCGCGACAGGGGCGGACTATGGCTACACCTTC.

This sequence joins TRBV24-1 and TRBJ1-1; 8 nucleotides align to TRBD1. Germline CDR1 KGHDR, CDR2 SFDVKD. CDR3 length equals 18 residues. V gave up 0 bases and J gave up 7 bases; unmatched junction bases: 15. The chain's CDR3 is CATSDLLDRDRSRIEAFF. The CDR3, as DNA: TGTGCCACCAGTGATTTGCTGGACCGGGACAGGTCCAGAATTGAAGCTTTCTTT.

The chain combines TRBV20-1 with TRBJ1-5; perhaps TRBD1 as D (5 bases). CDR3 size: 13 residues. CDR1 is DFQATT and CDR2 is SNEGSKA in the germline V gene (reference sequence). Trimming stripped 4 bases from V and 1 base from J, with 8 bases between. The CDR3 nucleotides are TGCAGTGCTAACCGGGACAGCAATCAGCCCCAGCATTTT. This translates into CSANRDSNQPQHF.

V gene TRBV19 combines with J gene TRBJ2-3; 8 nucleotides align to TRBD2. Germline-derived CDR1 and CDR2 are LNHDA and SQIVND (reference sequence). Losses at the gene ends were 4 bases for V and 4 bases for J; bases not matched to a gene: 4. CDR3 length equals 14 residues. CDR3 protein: CASSTSGGPDTQYF. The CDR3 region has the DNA TGTGCCAGTAGTACCTCGGGGGGGCCAGATACGCAGTATTTT.

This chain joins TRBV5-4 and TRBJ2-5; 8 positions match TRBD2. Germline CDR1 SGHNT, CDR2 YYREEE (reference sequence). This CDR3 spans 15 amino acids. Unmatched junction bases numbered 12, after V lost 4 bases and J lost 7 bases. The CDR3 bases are TGTGCCAGCAGCGATAAACGGTCGGGGGGGTGGACCCAGTACTTC. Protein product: CASSDKRSGGWTQYF.

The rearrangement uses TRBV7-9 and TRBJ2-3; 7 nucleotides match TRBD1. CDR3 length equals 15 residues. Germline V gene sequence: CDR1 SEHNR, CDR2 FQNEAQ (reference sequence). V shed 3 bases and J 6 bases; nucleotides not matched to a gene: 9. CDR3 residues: CASSFEIGGGDTQYF. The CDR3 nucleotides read TGTGCCAGCAGCTTCGAGATAGGGGGCGGGGATACGCAGTATTTT.

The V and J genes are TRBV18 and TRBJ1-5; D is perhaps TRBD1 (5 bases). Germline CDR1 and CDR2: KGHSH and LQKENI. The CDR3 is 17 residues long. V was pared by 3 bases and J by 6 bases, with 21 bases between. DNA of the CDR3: TGTGCCAGCTCACCCCCGGGGTGGGAACCTAGGGGTCAGCCCCAGCATTTT. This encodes CASSPPGWEPRGQPQHF.

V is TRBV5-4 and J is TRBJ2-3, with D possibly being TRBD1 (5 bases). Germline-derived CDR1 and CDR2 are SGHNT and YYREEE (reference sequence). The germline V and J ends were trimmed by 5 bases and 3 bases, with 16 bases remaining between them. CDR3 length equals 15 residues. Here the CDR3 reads CASRGSRRGTDTQYF. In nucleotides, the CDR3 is TGTGCCAGCAGAGGAAGTCGTAGGGGAACAGATACGCAGTATTTT.

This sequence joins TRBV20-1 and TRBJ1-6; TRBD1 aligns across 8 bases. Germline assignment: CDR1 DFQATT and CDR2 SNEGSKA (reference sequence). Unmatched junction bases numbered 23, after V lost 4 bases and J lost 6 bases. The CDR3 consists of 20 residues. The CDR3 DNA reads TGCAGTGCTACGGGACAGGCGACCCAAAGTGCCTTTGCCTTTAATTCACCCCTCCACTTT. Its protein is CSATGQATQSAFAFNSPLHF.

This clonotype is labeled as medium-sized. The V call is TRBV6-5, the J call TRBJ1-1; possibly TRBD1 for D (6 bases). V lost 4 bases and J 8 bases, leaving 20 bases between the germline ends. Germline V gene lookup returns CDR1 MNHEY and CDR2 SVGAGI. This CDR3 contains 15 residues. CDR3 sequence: CASSFLTGGGFEAFF. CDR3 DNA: TGTGCCAGCAGTTTTTTGACAGGAGGTGGGTTCGAAGCTTTCTTT.

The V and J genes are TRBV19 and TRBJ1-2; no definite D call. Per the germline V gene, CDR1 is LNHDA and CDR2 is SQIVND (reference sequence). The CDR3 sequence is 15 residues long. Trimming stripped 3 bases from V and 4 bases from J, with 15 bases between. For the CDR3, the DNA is TGTGCCAGTAGTATCGGGAGCACCTTGGGCTATGGCTACACCTTC. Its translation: CASSIGSTLGYGYTF.

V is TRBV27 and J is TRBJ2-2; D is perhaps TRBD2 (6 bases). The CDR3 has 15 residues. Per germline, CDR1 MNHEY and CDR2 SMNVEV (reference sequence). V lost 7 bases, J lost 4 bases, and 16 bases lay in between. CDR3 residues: CASKISWGGTGELFF. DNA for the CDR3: TGTGCCAGCAAAATTAGCTGGGGAGGCACCGGGGAGCTGTTTTTT.

The CDR3 region is CASSIDASLRADTQYF. CDR3 DNA: TGTGCCAGTAGTATAGACGCCTCTCTCCGTGCAGATACGCAGTATTTT. This sequence joins TRBV19 and TRBJ2-3, with D hard to call. Germline loops: CDR1 LNHDA, CDR2 SQIVND (reference sequence). The CDR3 has 16 amino acids. The V end lost 0 bases, the J end lost 4 bases, and 14 bases lay between the germline ends.

CDR3 region: CASTQDSNQPQHF. DNA of the CDR3: TGTGCCAGCACCCAAGATAGCAATCAGCCCCAGCATTTT. V gene TRBV7-2 combines with J gene TRBJ1-5; D is unclear. The CDR3 totals 13 residues. Trimming left V 7 bases short and J 0 bases short, with 7 bases between. The germline V gene has CDR1 SGHTA and CDR2 FQGNSA.

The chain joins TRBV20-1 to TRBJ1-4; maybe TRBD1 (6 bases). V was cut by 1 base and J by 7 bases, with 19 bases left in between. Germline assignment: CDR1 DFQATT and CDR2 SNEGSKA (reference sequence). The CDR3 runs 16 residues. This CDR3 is CSARGSGSGAAEKLFF. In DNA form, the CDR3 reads TGCAGTGCTAGAGGCTCAGGGTCAGGGGCAGCTGAAAAACTGTTTTTT.

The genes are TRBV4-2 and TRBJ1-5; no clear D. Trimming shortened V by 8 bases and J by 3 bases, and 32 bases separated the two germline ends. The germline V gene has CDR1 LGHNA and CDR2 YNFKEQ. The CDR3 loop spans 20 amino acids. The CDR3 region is CASPLTGGRVGLVNNQPQHF. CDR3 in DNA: TGTGCCAGCCCGCTAACTGGAGGGAGGGTTGGGTTGGTAAACAATCAGCCCCAGCATTTT.

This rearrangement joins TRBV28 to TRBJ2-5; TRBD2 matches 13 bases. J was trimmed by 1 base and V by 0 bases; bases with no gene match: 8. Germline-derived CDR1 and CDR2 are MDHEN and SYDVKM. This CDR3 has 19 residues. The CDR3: CASSLWDLRTSGGQETQYF. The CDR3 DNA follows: TGTGCCAGCAGTTTATGGGACCTACGGACTAGCGGGGGCCAAGAGACCCAGTACTTC. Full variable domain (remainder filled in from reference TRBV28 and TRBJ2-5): DVKVTQSSRYLVKRTGEKVFLECVQDMDHENMFWYRQDPGLGLRLIYFSYDVKMKEKGDIPEGYSVSREKKERFSLILESASTNQTSMYLCASSLWDLRTSGGQETQYFGPGTRLLVL.

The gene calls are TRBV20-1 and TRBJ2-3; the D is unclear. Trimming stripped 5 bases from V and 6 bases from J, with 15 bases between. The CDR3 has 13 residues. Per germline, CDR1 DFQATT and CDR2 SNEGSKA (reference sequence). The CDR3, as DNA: TGCAGTGCTCAGCTCCCCCAGGCGGATACGCAGTATTTT. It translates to CSAQLPQADTQYF.

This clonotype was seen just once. The CDR3 spells CSAHPGGGQENQPQHF. Here the CDR3 DNA reads TGCAGTGCTCACCCGGGGGGGGGACAGGAGAATCAGCCCCAGCATTTT. V and J are TRBV20-1 and TRBJ1-5, with 8 bases lining up with TRBD1. Germline CDR1 and CDR2: DFQATT and SNEGSKA (reference sequence). Unmatched junction bases numbered 13, after V lost 5 bases and J lost 4 bases. The CDR3 has 16 residues.

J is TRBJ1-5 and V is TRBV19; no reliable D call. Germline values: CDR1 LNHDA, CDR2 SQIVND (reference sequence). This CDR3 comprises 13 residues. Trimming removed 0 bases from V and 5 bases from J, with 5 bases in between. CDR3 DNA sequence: TGTGCCAGTAGTATAGAGTCAGATCAGCCCCAGCATTTT. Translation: CASSIESDQPQHF.

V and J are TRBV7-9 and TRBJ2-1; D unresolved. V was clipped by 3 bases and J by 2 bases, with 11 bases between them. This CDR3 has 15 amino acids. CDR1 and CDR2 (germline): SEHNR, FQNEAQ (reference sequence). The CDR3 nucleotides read TGTGCCAGCAGCTTGGCGGCCCCGGCCTACAATGAGCAGTTCTTC. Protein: CASSLAAPAYNEQFF.

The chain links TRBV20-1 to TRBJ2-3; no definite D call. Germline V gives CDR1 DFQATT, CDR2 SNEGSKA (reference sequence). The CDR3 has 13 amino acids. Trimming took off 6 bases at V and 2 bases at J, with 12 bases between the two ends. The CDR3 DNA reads TGCAGTGCCGGCGGTCGATACACAGATACGCAGTATTTT. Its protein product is CSAGGRYTDTQYF.

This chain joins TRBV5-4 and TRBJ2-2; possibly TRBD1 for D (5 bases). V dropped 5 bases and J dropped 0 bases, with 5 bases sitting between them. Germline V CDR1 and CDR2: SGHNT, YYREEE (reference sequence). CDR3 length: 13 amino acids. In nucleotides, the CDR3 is TGTGCCAGCAGGGGGCCGAACACCGGGGAGCTGTTTTTT. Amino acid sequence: CASRGPNTGELFF.

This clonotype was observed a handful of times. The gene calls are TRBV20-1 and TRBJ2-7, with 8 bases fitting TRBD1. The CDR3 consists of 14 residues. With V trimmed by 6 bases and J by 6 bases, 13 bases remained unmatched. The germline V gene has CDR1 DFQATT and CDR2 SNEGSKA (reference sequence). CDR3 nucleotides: TGCAGTGCAAAAGACAGGGGCTATGGGGGCGAGCAGTACTTC. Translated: CSAKDRGYGGEQYF.